A single sample gave rise to the 3 T cell receptor beta chains below, sequenced in a study of cytomegalovirus exposure and HLA in healthy donors. A multiplex PCR was run with 60 Vbeta primers and 13 Jbeta primers. Only in-frame clones appear in the TCRdb table, and some are missing; sequencing was by immunoSEQ multiplex PCR. Of some 120,000 clones listed, 81% were seen once; the top ten hold around 2.2%. Input material: PBMCs. The source of these receptors is a woman between 40 and 55 years old in good health and CMV-seronegative.

This clone was seen a few times. J is TRBJ2-1 and V is TRBV11-3; D not certain. V gave up 0 bases and J gave up 8 bases, with 5 bases separating them. Germline V gene data show CDR1 as SGHNT and CDR2 as YENEEA. The CDR3 loop spans 12 amino acids. As DNA, the CDR3 is TGTGCCAGCAGCTTAGACCGGTATGAGCAGTTCTTC. It specifies CASSLDRYEQFF.

The genes are TRBV5-1 and TRBJ1-4; 7 bases line up with TRBD1. With 1 base clipped from V and 5 bases from J, the junction kept 5 bases outside the gene matches. The length of the CDR3 is 15 residues. The germline V gene encodes CDR1 SGHRS and CDR2 YFSETQ. CDR3 coding DNA: TGCGCCAGCAGCTTGCCGGGGACAGCGAATGAAAAACTGTTTTTT. Its protein product is CASSLPGTANEKLFF.

The table lists this clone with a few counts. The CDR3: CASSSIFTDRRDHGYTF. The CDR3 DNA sequence: TGTGCCAGCAGCTCTATATTCACCGACAGGAGAGACCATGGCTACACCTTC. V is TRBV5-6 and J is TRBJ1-2; D is perhaps TRBD1 (6 bases). The CDR3 runs 17 residues. The germline CDR1 and CDR2 sequences are SGHDT and YYEEEE. The V and J ends lost 3 bases and 6 bases respectively, with 24 bases between them.